This T cell receptor beta chain was captured by sequencing in a study of blood T cells in healthy people across ages. Primed by a sample-barcoded 5' primer and a J-beta primer mix, a second PCR proceeded for 7 to 11 cycles. In TCRdb, the 5' RACE reads were re-called with MiXCR into one record per CDR3 protein. Here the sample spans roughly 900,000 distinct CDR3 sequences, around 48% being singletons. What was sequenced was blood. The clonotype comes from a man in his thirties or forties in good health.

CDR3 DNA: TGTGCCAGCAGCTTAGCCCGGGCTCCCTATGGCTACACCTTC. Its protein is CASSLARAPYGYTF. The V gene is TRBV7-2, the J gene TRBJ1-2; D remains unclear. Trimming pared 0 bases from V and 4 bases from J, leaving 9 bases between. Germline CDR1 reads SGHTA; CDR2 reads FQGNSA. There are 14 residues in the CDR3.